This T cell receptor (beta chain) originates from a study of T cell responses to AZD1222 COVID-19 vaccine. Repertoires were generated with immunoSEQ multiplex PCR, while TCRdb's copy carries only in-frame clones and drops some. The sample records roughly 87,000 clones, approximately 89% being singletons. Worth noting for this clone: The target antigen is unknown.

The study, taken as a whole, reports: Reports indicate that nearly half of spike-specific TCRs are directed at unmutated variant regions. Breadth and depth of Spike-specific TCRs rose after two AZD1222 doses.

V shed 5 bases and J shed 2 bases, with 12 bases lying between them. The germline V gene has CDR1 SNHLY and CDR2 FYNNEI. The CDR3 consists of 14 residues. This clonotype originated in an adult who received the AZD1222 COVID-19 vaccine. The sequenced sample was peripheral blood, obtained 28 days after the second AZD1222 dose. The chain couples TRBV2 to TRBJ1-2, with a possible D match to TRBD1 (6 bases). CDR3 coding DNA: TGTGCCAGCAGTTGGGGGGGCGCAAACTATGGCTACACCTTC. It translates to CASSWGGANYGYTF.